This paragraph reports one T cell receptor (beta chain). Its antigen remains undetermined. There are no base qualities to consult, and no much larger clone falls within one base. Collaborating institutions collected whole blood in K2EDTA tubes following their own protocols. For TCRbeta analysis, collaborator samples were shipped as frozen whole blood, as isolated PBMCs, or as DNA extracted from either sample type. This record belongs to a study of blood T cell repertoires in COVID-19 (dated by TCRdb to the early 2020s). Context from the whole study: Samples covering the acute and convalescent phases of COVID-19 were provided by collaborators in the United States, Italy and Spain. The material from the prospective study consisted of cDNA or gDNA derived from T cells, B-cell-depleted T cells, or PBMCs. Subjects who had been exposed to COVID-19, were actively infected with it, or had recovered from it provided the deeply sampled blood TCRbeta repertoires that made up the dataset. The repertoires were made available in a free public database intended to serve as a resource for research on the immune response to SARS-CoV-2. The samples were drawn from the first 160 participants of the ongoing ImmuneRACE study and from 950 to 1,500 subjects provided by 6 global collaborators. Nearly every sample came with metadata listing a de-identified subject ID, COVID-19 status, age in years and sex. Where HLA class I and class II types were available, the types were taken from metadata supplied by the sample provider, not from assay-based typing.

TCRbeta CDR3 regions were amplified from genomic DNA by means of the immunoSEQ Assay, a bias-controlled multiplex PCR. The paper's processing steps were these. Nucleated cell counts per sample were estimated from amplification of reference gene primers within the assay. Sequence reads were collapsed and filtered to measure the absolute abundance of every unique TCRbeta CDR3 rearrangement. For each sample, productive Simpson clonality was calculated as the square root of Simpson's diversity index across productive rearrangements. This immuneACCESS table, as held by TCRdb, lists in-frame sequences with V and J called but not all clones. Of the missing ones, under half trace to an unresolved V gene in checked studies; the others have no known cause. The V and J calls and clone size are taken from that table; D and trimming were inferred from the DNA. The sample includes some 120,000 clones, with 80% observed a single time. 20% to 25% of the sample is held by the ten biggest clonotypes.

Results the study describes overall, beyond this receptor: How much clinical and demographic metadata was included differed by source and by participant, and the metadata was provided uncurated.

Via the germline V gene (reference sequence), CDR1 is DFQATT and CDR2 SNEGSKA. A distance of 10 bases separates the germline ends of V and J, which lose 6 bases and 5 bases respectively. The CDR3 covers 11 residues, taking in both the cysteine and the phenylalanine. Just the 33-base CDR3 DNA is kept, in frame starting at base 1. The rearrangement joined TRBV20-1 to TRBJ2-5; a tentative D match to TRBD2 spans 6 bases. The source of this sequence is a human donor in a cohort sampled during active COVID-19. The sequencing sample was made of peripheral blood. The encoded CDR3 is CSAGGWETQYF. The DNA sequence is as follows: TGCAGTGCCGGGGGATGGGAGACCCAGTACTTC.